Listed below are T cell receptor beta chains from one sample, sequenced in a study of blood T cell repertoires in COVID-19. Data came from immunoSEQ multiplex PCR; TCRdb stores just in-frame clones and leaves some out. The repertoire holds 140,000 to 150,000 clones, with roughly 84% as singletons. The sample taken for sequencing was peripheral blood. The receptors come from a man aged 55 to 70 with active or convalescent COVID-19. CDR3s leave out the opening cysteine and the closing phenylalanine or tryptophan. Each record gives: J gene, D gene, V gene, CDR3 protein. The D gene is left open where the match is weak.

j_gene: TRBJ1-5
d_gene: -
v_gene: TRBV6-2/TRBV6-3
CDR3aa: ASSPTTLDQPQH

j_gene: TRBJ1-6
d_gene: -
v_gene: TRBV3-1/TRBV3-2
CDR3aa: ASSQGLGDSPLH

j_gene: TRBJ1-5
d_gene: -
v_gene: TRBV19
CDR3aa: ASSIPPIQPQH

j_gene: TRBJ2-3
d_gene: TRBD2
v_gene: TRBV5-6
CDR3aa: ASSWLAGGTDTQY

j_gene: TRBJ1-2
d_gene: -
v_gene: TRBV29-1
CDR3aa: SVRELYGYT

j_gene: TRBJ1-1
d_gene: TRBD1
v_gene: TRBV15
CDR3aa: ATSRDRTGTEAF

j_gene: TRBJ1-6
d_gene: -
v_gene: TRBV6-5
CDR3aa: ASSYIQGPDSPLH

j_gene: TRBJ1-4
d_gene: -
v_gene: TRBV6-5
CDR3aa: ASMVARANEKLF

j_gene: TRBJ2-1
d_gene: -
v_gene: TRBV24-1
CDR3aa: ATVYNNEQF

j_gene: TRBJ1-1
d_gene: -
v_gene: TRBV3-1/TRBV3-2
CDR3aa: ASSQGKQGTMNTEAF

j_gene: TRBJ1-1
d_gene: -
v_gene: TRBV18
CDR3aa: ASSSAVKNTEAF

j_gene: TRBJ1-1
d_gene: TRBD1
v_gene: TRBV5-5
CDR3aa: ASSKGALDTEAF

j_gene: TRBJ2-6
d_gene: -
v_gene: TRBV6-2/TRBV6-3
CDR3aa: ASSPPSGESGANVLT

j_gene: TRBJ2-2
d_gene: -
v_gene: TRBV5-1
CDR3aa: ASSLRQGRDTGELF

j_gene: TRBJ2-1
d_gene: -
v_gene: TRBV3-1/TRBV3-2
CDR3aa: ASSYDRRTYNEQF

j_gene: TRBJ2-3
d_gene: TRBD2
v_gene: TRBV5-1
CDR3aa: ASSLADAGGGDTQY

j_gene: TRBJ1-1
d_gene: -
v_gene: TRBV6-6
CDR3aa: ASSYSAGTSNTEAF